Each of the 18 T cell receptor beta chains below was sequenced from the same sample in a study of T-cell memory formation after mild COVID-19. Each CDR3 protein gets one entry after TCRdb re-called the 5' RACE reads with MiXCR. The sample has about 170,000 distinct CDR3 sequences; over 10% are singletons. The sample consisted of PBMCs or a T cell subset sorted from them (not recorded which). Receptor source: a man aged 18 to 30 who had mild COVID-19 (a few samples of this study predate the infection). Cell type and time point are not known.

The CDR3 region is CASSPTGANDEQYF. The CDR3 DNA is TGTGCCAGCTCACCAACGGGGGCCAACGACGAGCAGTACTTC. V and J are TRBV18 and TRBJ2-7, with D possibly being TRBD1 or TRBD2 (6 bases each). The CDR3 runs to 14 residues. V lost 2 bases and J 5 bases, leaving 13 bases between the germline ends. The germline V gene has CDR1 KGHSH and CDR2 LQKENI.

V and J are TRBV30 and TRBJ2-3, with 8 positions matching TRBD2. Germline V gives CDR1 GTSNPN, CDR2 SVGIG (reference sequence). The CDR3 totals 15 residues. The V segment lost 0 bases and the J segment 1 base; nucleotides outside the gene matches: 3. The CDR3: CAWSVRTSRTDTQYF. CDR3 in DNA: TGTGCCTGGAGTGTACGGACTAGCCGCACAGATACGCAGTATTTT.

The rearrangement links TRBV7-2 to TRBJ2-1; 10 nucleotides line up with TRBD2. The CDR3 loop spans 15 amino acids. V shed 4 bases and J 2 bases; nucleotides not matched to a gene: 2. Germline CDR1 and CDR2: SGHTA and FQGNSA. The CDR3 sequence: CASSYLAGAYNEQFF. The CDR3 DNA reads TGTGCCAGCAGCTACCTAGCGGGGGCCTACAATGAGCAGTTCTTC. Variable domain in full (rest from reference TRBV7-2 and TRBJ2-1): GAGVSQSPSNKVTEKGKDVELRCDPISGHTALYWYRQSLGQGLEFLIYFQGNSAPDKSGLPSDRFSAERTGGSVSTLTIQRTQQEDSAVYLCASSYLAGAYNEQFFGPGTRLTVL.

V usage is TRBV4-3 and J usage is TRBJ2-1, with 12 bases fitting TRBD2. Germline V gives CDR1 LGHNA, CDR2 YSLEER. The CDR3 has 18 amino acids. Germline trimming cut 4 bases from V and 0 bases from J; bases unmatched to any gene: 7. The CDR3: CASSLRTSGGTSYNEQFF. The CDR3 nucleotides read TGCGCCAGCAGCCTCAGAACTAGCGGGGGGACCTCCTACAATGAGCAGTTCTTC.

Only a few counts were recorded for this clonotype. The chain uses TRBV20-1 and TRBJ1-5; 11 bases match TRBD1. Germline V CDR1 and CDR2: DFQATT, SNEGSKA (reference sequence). V trimming: 5 bases; J trimming: 7 bases; junction bases outside the gene matches: 4. The CDR3 loop spans 13 amino acids. CDR3 in amino acids: CSAYGTGGQPQHF. CDR3 sequence (DNA): TGCAGTGCTTACGGGACAGGGGGGCAGCCCCAGCATTTT.

This clonotype turned up a few times. The V call is TRBV6-1, the J call TRBJ2-3; D is perhaps TRBD1 (5 bases). V lost 2 bases and J 5 bases, leaving 8 bases between the germline ends. Germline V lookup: CDR1 MNHNS, CDR2 SASEGT. The length of the CDR3 is 13 residues. DNA of the CDR3: TGTGCCAGCAGTGAAATCCAGGGAGATACGCAGTATTTT. It yields the protein CASSEIQGDTQYF.

V gene TRBV11-3 combines with J gene TRBJ2-2; no clear D gene. There are 14 residues in the CDR3. Germline V gene lookup returns CDR1 SGHNT and CDR2 YENEEA. V gave up 5 bases and J gave up 4 bases, with 11 bases separating them. The CDR3, as DNA: TGTGCCAGCAGCCAAACCGGAACCACCGGGGAGCTGTTTTTT. As protein: CASSQTGTTGELFF.

This clonotype was recorded a few times. This rearrangement joins TRBV6-2 or TRBV6-3 to TRBJ2-7; weak D call: TRBD1 (5 bases). Per germline, CDR1 MNHEY and CDR2 SVGEGT. The CDR3 consists of 16 residues. V gave up 2 bases and J gave up 0 bases, with 14 bases separating them. CDR3 sequence: CASSYGPGKSSYEQYF. CDR3 DNA: TGTGCCAGCAGTTACGGTCCAGGGAAAAGCTCCTACGAGCAGTACTTC.

The rearrangement links TRBV3-1 to TRBJ2-2; weak D call: TRBD1 (5 bases). V was trimmed by 11 bases and J by 1 base, leaving 11 bases between them. The CDR3 covers 13 residues. The V gene's germline CDR1 is LGHDT and CDR2 YNNKEL (reference sequence). The CDR3 region is CAVHGQNTGELFF. The CDR3, as DNA: TGTGCCGTACACGGACAGAACACCGGGGAGCTGTTTTTT.

This clonotype has a handful of counts. V is TRBV20-1 and J is TRBJ1-6; the D is unclear. The germline CDR1 and CDR2 sequences are DFQATT and SNEGSKA (reference sequence). Trimming took off 0 bases at V and 0 bases at J, with 9 bases between the two ends. The CDR3 has 16 amino acids. The CDR3 nucleotides are TGCAGTGCTAGAGATCGGAGGCTCTCCTATAATTCACCCCTCCACTTT. Translating gives CSARDRRLSYNSPLHF.

This sequence joins TRBV6-5 and TRBJ2-3; no clear D gene. Between the trimmed V and J ends, which lost 4 bases and 3 bases, there was a span of 14 bases. Germline V gene data show CDR1 as MNHEY and CDR2 as SVGAGI. The CDR3 sequence is 15 residues long. CDR3 amino acids: CASSFGPMPTDTQYF. CDR3 DNA: TGTGCCAGCAGTTTCGGGCCCATGCCGACAGATACGCAGTATTTT.

CDR3 amino acids: CASSLEGGTSGPRRYEQYF. Here the CDR3 DNA reads TGCGCCAGCAGCTTGGAAGGGGGGACTAGCGGGCCCCGACGCTACGAGCAGTACTTC. The chain employs TRBV5-1 and TRBJ2-7; 12 bases agree with TRBD2. V was clipped by 0 bases and J by 3 bases; unmatched bases: 13. Per germline, CDR1 SGHRS and CDR2 YFSETQ. The CDR3 runs 19 residues.

This clonotype was picked up many times. The chain is built from TRBV18 and TRBJ2-5; TRBD1 aligns across 7 bases. CDR3 length equals 13 residues. Trimming took 9 bases from V and 1 from J; bases not matched to a gene: 5. The germline CDR1 and CDR2 sequences are KGHSH and LQKENI. CDR3 in amino acids: CASSRDSQETQYF. CDR3 nucleotide sequence: TGTGCCAGTTCCCGGGACAGCCAAGAGACCCAGTACTTC.

This clonotype was counted a few times. The CDR3 DNA follows: TGTGCCAGCAGAGAAAGAGCGGGGGTACGAACCGGGGAGCTGTTTTTT. Translation gives CASRERAGVRTGELFF. V gene TRBV2 combines with J gene TRBJ2-2, with TRBD2 matching over 8 bases. The germline V gene encodes CDR1 SNHLY and CDR2 FYNNEI. The CDR3 loop spans 16 amino acids. Germline trimming cut 6 bases from V and 5 bases from J; bases unmatched to any gene: 11.

This chain joins TRBV7-2 and TRBJ1-3; no definite D call. V was shortened by 4 bases and J by 5 bases, with 6 bases between the two germline ends. The CDR3 covers 12 residues. CDR1 and CDR2 from the germline V gene are SGHTA and FQGNSA. CDR3 loop: CASSSQRNTIYF. In DNA form, the CDR3 reads TGTGCCAGCAGCTCACAAAGAAACACCATATATTTT.

The rearrangement links TRBV4-2 to TRBJ2-3; possibly TRBD2 for D (6 bases). The V end was cut by 3 bases, the J end by 5 bases, with 18 bases between. Germline lookup yields CDR1 LGHNA and CDR2 YNFKEQ. This CDR3 has 16 residues. CDR3 amino acids: CASSQRGLSPGDTQYF. For the CDR3, the DNA is TGTGCCAGCAGCCAGAGAGGACTATCTCCCGGAGATACGCAGTATTTT.

The chain couples TRBV5-5 to TRBJ2-3; no clear D gene. CDR1 and CDR2 from the germline V gene are SGHKS and YYEKEE (reference sequence). Trimming left V 0 bases short and J 0 bases short, with 5 bases between. There are 14 residues in the CDR3. The CDR3 spells CASSLVTSTDTQYF. The CDR3 DNA is TGTGCCAGCAGCTTGGTTACCAGCACAGATACGCAGTATTTT. Using reference TRBV5-5 and TRBJ2-3 for the parts outside the CDR3, the full variable domain is DAGVTQSPTHLIKTRGQQVTLRCSPISGHKSVSWYQQVLGQGPQFIFQYYEKEERGRGNFPDRFSARQFPNYSSELNVNALLLGDSALYLCASSLVTSTDTQYFGPGTRLTVL.

The sample holds a few counts of this clonotype. The rearrangement links TRBV11-2 to TRBJ2-3; TRBD2 aligns across 7 bases. The CDR3 is 19 amino acids. V shed 5 bases and J 0 bases; nucleotides not matched to a gene: 17. The germline V gene has CDR1 SGHAT and CDR2 FQNNGV. The CDR3 loop is CASSIPLGGGAHSTDTQYF. For the CDR3, the DNA is TGTGCCAGCAGCATCCCCCTTGGGGGGGGTGCCCATAGCACAGATACGCAGTATTTT.